This TCR beta chain stems from a study of early T cells in non-severe SARS-CoV-2 infection (dated by TCRdb to the early 2020s). For context, the study as a whole: Bulk RNA from unsorted whole blood was used for TCR sequencing, so alpha and beta chains could not be paired. What the study reported, not specific to this receptor: VDJdb matching was skewed toward anti-spike CD8 responses and likely underestimated virus-specific expansions, missing private and CD4 specificities.

A case-control design nested within a healthcare worker cohort in London, UK, was used, with weekly nasopharyngeal swab PCR tests and blood sampling performed. Healthcare workers were enrolled in the week of the UK lockdown, from 23 to 31 March 2020, and were followed every week for up to about 16 weeks. The germline V gene supplies CDR1 SGHAT and CDR2 FQNNGV. The CDR3 starts with the cysteine, ends with the phenylalanine, and has 15 residues. The CDR3 DNA has 45 bases and is translated from base 1. V loses 5 bases at its end and J loses 2 bases; junction bases beyond the gene matches: 4. Libraries came from 5' RACE. TCRdb shows the sequencer as NextSeq 500. Unique molecular identifiers were attached to individual cDNA molecules in the TCR library protocol so that sequencing error and PCR bias could be corrected. TCR alpha and beta chains were both sequenced, and the abundances of alpha and beta sequences in each sample were closely correlated with each other. In the original analysis: V gene, J gene and CDR3 annotation of TCR sequences was performed with Decombinator V4. Expanded TCRs were defined as changing significantly between any two time points under a Poisson model with p below 0.0001. TCR abundances were normalised to the total number of TCRs sequenced per sample and expressed as counts per million. MAIT TCRs were defined by TRAV1-2 paired with TRAJ12, TRAJ20 or TRAJ33, and iNKT TCRs by TRAV10 paired with TRAJ18. A search of VDJdb, accessed on 1 November 2021, was run for TCRs annotated to CMV, EBV and SARS-CoV-2, with TCRs annotated for multiple antigens excluded. Using fastp trimming at Q25 and MiXCR clonotype assembly, TCRdb reanalyzed the public sequencing data and kept in-frame beta chains. Merged by CDR3 protein, the rows form single entries marked with the most common genes and DNA. Clone size and V and J calls follow TCRdb, not the original study. The sample records under 75,000 distinct CDR3 sequences, less than 15% of which are singletons. Roughly 8.7% of the sample belongs to the ten largest clones.

There are many counts of this clonotype. Its antigen remains undetermined. Base quality data are lacking; no much larger clone is found one base away. Material: whole blood. This sequence originates from an adult who was a healthcare worker with PCR-confirmed SARS-CoV-2 infection or an uninfected control (not recorded which). In this chain, TRBV11-2 is recombined with TRBJ2-2; 8 bases in the junction line up with TRBD2. The CDR3 protein is CASSPSGRNTGELFF. In nucleotides, the sequence is TGTGCCAGCAGCCCAAGCGGGAGAAACACCGGGGAGCTGTTTTTT.